This T cell receptor beta chain is from a study of blood T cell repertoires in COVID-19. The wider study: The study drew acute and convalescent COVID-19 samples from the United States, Italy and Spain.

The CDR3 loop spans 14 amino acids. V lost 3 bases to trimming and J lost 5 bases, with 11 bases between them. The germline gives CDR1 MDHEN, CDR2 SYDVKM. Sequencing was performed with immunoSEQ multiplex PCR; in TCRdb, only in-frame clones are kept and a portion is missing. The sample gives about 50,000 clones, 77% of which show up once; roughly 45% is in the top ten. The V and J genes are TRBV28 and TRBJ1-5; no firm D call. The sequence was obtained from an older man with active or convalescent COVID-19. Sequenced sample: peripheral blood. The CDR3 spells CASSLLASDQPQHF. CDR3 sequence (DNA): TGTGCCAGCAGTTTGCTGGCTTCTGATCAGCCCCAGCATTTT.